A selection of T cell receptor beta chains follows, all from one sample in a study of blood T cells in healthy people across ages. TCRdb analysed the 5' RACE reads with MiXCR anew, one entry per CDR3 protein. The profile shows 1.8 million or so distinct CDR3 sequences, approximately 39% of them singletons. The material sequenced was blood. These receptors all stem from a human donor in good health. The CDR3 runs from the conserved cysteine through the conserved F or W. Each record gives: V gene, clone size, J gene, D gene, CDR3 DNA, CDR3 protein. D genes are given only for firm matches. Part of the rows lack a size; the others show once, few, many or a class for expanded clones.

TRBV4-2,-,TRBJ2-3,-,TGTGCCAGCAGCCAAGCGGGGTCTACTATAGGGGATACGCAGTATTTT,CASSQAGSTIGDTQYF
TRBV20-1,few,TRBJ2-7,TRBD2,TGCAGTGCTAGGGCGGGGGAATACTACGAGCAGTACTTC,CSARAGEYYEQYF
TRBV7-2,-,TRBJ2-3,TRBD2,TGTGCCAGCAGCTTAGATATCGGCGGGGGGGCCAAAGATACGCAGTATTTT,CASSLDIGGGAKDTQYF
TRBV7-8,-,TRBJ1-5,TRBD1,TGTGCCAGCAGCTTAGCGGACAGGGGGCAACCGTATAGCAATCAGCCCCAGCATTTT,CASSLADRGQPYSNQPQHF
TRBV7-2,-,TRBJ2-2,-,TGTGCCAGCAGCTTAGACGGGGCGGGGAACTTCGGGGAGCTGTTTTTT,CASSLDGAGNFGELFF
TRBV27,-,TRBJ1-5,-,TGTGCCAGCAGTGTATGCAGGGGTTGTCAGCCCCAGCATTTT,CASSVCRGCQPQHF
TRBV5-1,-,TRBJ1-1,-,TGCGCCAGCAACTATCTGGGGGACACTGAAGCTTTCTTT,CASNYLGDTEAFF
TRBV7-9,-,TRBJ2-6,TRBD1,TGTGCCAGCAGCCCGATCTCGGGACAGGGCTCTGGGGTCAACGTCCTGACTTTC,CASSPISGQGSGVNVLTF
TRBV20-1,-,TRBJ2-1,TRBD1,TGCAGTGCTAGAGATGGGACAGGATACAATGAGCAGTTCTTC,CSARDGTGYNEQFF
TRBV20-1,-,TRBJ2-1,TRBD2,TGCAGTGCTAACGACGGGGGGAATGATGAGCAGTTCTTC,CSANDGGNDEQFF
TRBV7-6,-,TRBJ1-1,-,TGTGCCAGCAGCTTAGTAGCCGTGGCGGACACTGAAGCTTTCTTT,CASSLVAVADTEAFF
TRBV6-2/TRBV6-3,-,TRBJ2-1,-,TGTGCCAGCAAGGGGCAGGGAAATGAGCAGTTCTTC,CASKGQGNEQFF
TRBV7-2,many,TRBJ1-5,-,TGTGCCAGCAGCCCGGACAGATATAGCAATCAGCCCCAGCATTTT,CASSPDRYSNQPQHF
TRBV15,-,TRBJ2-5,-,TGTGCCACCAGCAGAGCCAGGGGTGGCGAGACCCAGTACTTC,CATSRARGGETQYF
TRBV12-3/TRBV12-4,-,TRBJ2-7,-,TGTGCCCGCAGCCGCCTTTTTGCTCCCTCCGAGCAGTACTTC,CARSRLFAPSEQYF
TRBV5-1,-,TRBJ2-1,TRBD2,TGCGCCAGCAGCGCCGGACTAGCGGGGAACAATGAGCAGTTCTTC,CASSAGLAGNNEQFF
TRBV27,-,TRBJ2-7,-,TGTGCCTGCAGTTCCCGACTTGCCTACGAGCAGTACTTC,CACSSRLAYEQYF
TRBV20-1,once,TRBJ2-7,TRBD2,TGCAGTGCCCCCGGGGGGAGGGACCAGTACTTC,CSAPGGRDQYF
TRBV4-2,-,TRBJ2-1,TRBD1,TGTGCCAGCAGCCCGACAGGGGAATGGTCGTACAATGAGCAGTTCTTC,CASSPTGEWSYNEQFF
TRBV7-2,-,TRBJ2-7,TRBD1,TGTGCCAGCAGCCGCATACAGGGGTACGAGCAGTACTTC,CASSRIQGYEQYF
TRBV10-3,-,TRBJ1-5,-,TGTGCCATGGCGGAAGAAGAGAATCAGCCCCAGCATTTT,CAMAEEENQPQHF
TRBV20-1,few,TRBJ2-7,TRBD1,TGCAGTGCTAGCGGGGGACAGGGGGCCTCCTACGAGCAGTACTTC,CSASGGQGASYEQYF
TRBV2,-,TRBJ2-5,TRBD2,TGTGCCAGCAAACCGACTAGCGGTACCCGGGAGACCCGGTACTTC,CASKPTSGTRETRYF
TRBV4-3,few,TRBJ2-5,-,TGCGCCAGCAGCCAGTTCGAACGAGAGACCCAGTACTTC,CASSQFERETQYF
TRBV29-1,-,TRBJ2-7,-,TGCAGCGTTGTAGAGGTCGAGCAGTACTTC,CSVVEVEQYF
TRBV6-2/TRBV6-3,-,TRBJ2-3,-,TGTGCCAGCAGTCCCCCAGGACACTTGGCCCCAGATACGCAGTATTTT,CASSPPGHLAPDTQYF
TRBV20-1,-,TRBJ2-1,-,TGCAGTGCTAGAGAGTGGATTAACAATGAGCAGTTCTTC,CSAREWINNEQFF
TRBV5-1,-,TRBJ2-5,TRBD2,TGCGCCAGCAGCTTGGATCCGCGGGGGGTTCAAGAGACCCAGTACTTC,CASSLDPRGVQETQYF
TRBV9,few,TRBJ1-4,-,-,CASSVGAGTNEKLYF
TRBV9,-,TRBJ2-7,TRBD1,TGTGCCAGCAGCGTAGGTGGGCAGGGGGAGTACGAGCAGTACTTC,CASSVGGQGEYEQYF
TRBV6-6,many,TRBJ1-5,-,TGTGCCAGCAGTTACGAGCGTAATCCAAATCAGCCCCAGCATTTT,CASSYERNPNQPQHF
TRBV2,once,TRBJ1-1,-,TGTGCCAGCAGTGAAGTTTGGGGGGTAGAGGCTTTCTTT,CASSEVWGVEAFF
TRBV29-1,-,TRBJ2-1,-,TGCAGCGTTGATCAGATTGACAAAGAGCAGTTCTTC,CSVDQIDKEQFF
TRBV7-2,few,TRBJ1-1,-,TGTGCCAGCAGCTTGCGACATGTGGACACTGAAGCTTTCTTT,CASSLRHVDTEAFF
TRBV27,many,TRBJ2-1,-,TGTGCCAGCAGTTCAACGTCCTACAATGAGCAGTTCTTC,CASSSTSYNEQFF
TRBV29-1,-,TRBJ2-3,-,TGCAGCGGAGAGCGAGTAACAGATACGCAGTATTTT,CSGERVTDTQYF
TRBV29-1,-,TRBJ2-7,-,TGCAGCGTGCAGGTGGGAGGCCACTACGAGCAGTACTTC,CSVQVGGHYEQYF
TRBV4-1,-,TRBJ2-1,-,TGCGCCAGCAGCCAAACAGGGAGGGGAGGGCAGTTCTTC,CASSQTGRGGQFF
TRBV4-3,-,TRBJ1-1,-,TGCGCCAGCAGCCAAGATCGGTCACTACTGTTAACAGTGAACACTGAAGCTTTCTTT,CASSQDRSLLLTVNTEAFF
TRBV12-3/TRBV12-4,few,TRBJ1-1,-,TGTGCCAGCAGAGAGGACACTGAAGCTTTCTTT,CASREDTEAFF
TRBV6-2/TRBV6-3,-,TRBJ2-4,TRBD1,TGTGCCAGTAGGACAGGTCTGACGGCCAAAAACATTCAGTACTTC,CASRTGLTAKNIQYF
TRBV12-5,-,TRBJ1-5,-,TGTGCTAGTGGTTTGGTACTCGGGGTGGATAGCAATCAGCCCCAGCATTTT,CASGLVLGVDSNQPQHF
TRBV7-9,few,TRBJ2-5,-,TGTGCCAGCAGCTTATTGGGCGGAGAGTTGGTTCAAGAGACCCAGTACTTC,CASSLLGGELVQETQYF
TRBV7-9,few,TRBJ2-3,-,TGTGCCAGCAGCCGAACCCACGACTCCACAGATACGCAGTATTTT,CASSRTHDSTDTQYF
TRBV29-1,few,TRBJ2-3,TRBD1,TGCAGCGTCCCTCGCAGGGGGACAGATACGCAGTATTTT,CSVPRRGTDTQYF
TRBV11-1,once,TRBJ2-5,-,TGTGCCAGCAGCCCAACGGCGGGCGTTCGGGAGACCCAGTACTTC,CASSPTAGVRETQYF
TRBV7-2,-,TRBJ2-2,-,TGTGCCAGCAGCTTAAGGGTATTGAACACCGGGGAGCTGTTTTTT,CASSLRVLNTGELFF
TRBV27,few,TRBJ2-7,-,TGTGCCAGCAGTTCCCTGCCGGACAGGGAGGGCTACGAGCAGTACTTC,CASSSLPDREGYEQYF